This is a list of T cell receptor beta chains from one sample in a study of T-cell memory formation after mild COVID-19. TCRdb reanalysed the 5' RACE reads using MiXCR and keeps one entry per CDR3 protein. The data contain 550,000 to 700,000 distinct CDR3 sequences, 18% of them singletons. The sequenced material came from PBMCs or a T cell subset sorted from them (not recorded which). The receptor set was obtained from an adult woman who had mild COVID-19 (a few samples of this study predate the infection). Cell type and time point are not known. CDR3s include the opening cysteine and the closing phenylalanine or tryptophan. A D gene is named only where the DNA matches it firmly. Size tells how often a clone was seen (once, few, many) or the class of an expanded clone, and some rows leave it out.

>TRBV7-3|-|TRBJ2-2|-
TGTGCCAGCAGCCCCACCCCGGGTAGGCTGTCGAACACCGGGGAGCTGTTTTTT
CASSPTPGRLSNTGELFF
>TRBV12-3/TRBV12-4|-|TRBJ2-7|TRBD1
TGTGCCAGCAGCTCGGGGGCAGGGGGCTTGTACGAGCAGTACTTC
CASSSGAGGLYEQYF
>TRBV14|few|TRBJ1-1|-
TGTGCCAGCAGCACCGCGAACATGAACACTGAAGCTTTCTTT
CASSTANMNTEAFF
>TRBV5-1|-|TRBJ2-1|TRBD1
TGCGCCAGCAGCCTGGGACAGAATTACAATGAGAAGTTCTTC
CASSLGQNYNEKFF
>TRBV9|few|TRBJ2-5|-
TGTGCCAGCAGCCACTCCGCGGAGAACGGAGAGACCCAGTACTTC
CASSHSAENGETQYF
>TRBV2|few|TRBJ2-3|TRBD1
TGTGCCAGCAGTGAACACAGGACAGGACCCACAGATACGCAGTATTTT
CASSEHRTGPTDTQYF
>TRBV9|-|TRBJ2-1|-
TGTGCCAGCAGCCCAGCCGACTCCTATAACCATGAGCAGTTCTTC
CASSPADSYNHEQFF
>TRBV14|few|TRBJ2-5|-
TGTGCCAGCAGCCAAGAGTTCGGGGGCGAGGAGGAGACCCAGTACTTC
CASSQEFGGEEETQYF
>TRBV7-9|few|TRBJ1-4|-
TGTGCCCACCCCGATGGCGAAAAACTGTTTTTT
CAHPDGEKLFF
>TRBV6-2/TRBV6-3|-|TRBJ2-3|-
TGTGCCAGCAGCCAACACGACACAGATACGCAGTATTTT
CASSQHDTDTQYF
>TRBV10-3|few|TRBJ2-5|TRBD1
TGTGCCATCAGCCCGGGGACAGGGGCAGAGACCCAGTACTTC
CAISPGTGAETQYF
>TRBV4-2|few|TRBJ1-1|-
TGTGCCAGCAGCCATGGGGGACGGACTGAGGGCACTGAAGCTTTCTTT
CASSHGGRTEGTEAFF
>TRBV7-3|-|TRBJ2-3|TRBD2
TGTGCCAGCAGCTTAACGGCTAGCGGGGTTGCCACAGATACGCAGTATTTT
CASSLTASGVATDTQYF
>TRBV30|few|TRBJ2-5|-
TGTGCCTGGAGTGCCTGGGATCCGGGGGCCCAAGAGACCCAGTACTTC
CAWSAWDPGAQETQYF